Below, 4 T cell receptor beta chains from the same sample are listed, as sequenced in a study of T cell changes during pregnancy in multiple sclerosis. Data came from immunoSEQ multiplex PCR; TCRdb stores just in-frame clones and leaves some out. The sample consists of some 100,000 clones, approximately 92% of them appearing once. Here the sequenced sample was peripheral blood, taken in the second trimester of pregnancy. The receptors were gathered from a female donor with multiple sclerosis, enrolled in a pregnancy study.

The CDR3 here is CASSFTGLENTIYF. CDR3 DNA sequence: TGTGCCAGCAGTTTCACAGGGTTGGAAAACACCATATATTTT. The genes are TRBV6-6 and TRBJ1-3, with D possibly matching TRBD1 (6 bases). CDR1 MNHNY and CDR2 SVGAGI come from the germline V gene (reference sequence). This CDR3 has 14 residues. V lost 4 bases to trimming and J lost 6 bases, with 13 bases between them.

For the CDR3, the DNA is TGTGCCAGTAGTACCTCCAGACTAGCGGGAGCCACCGGGGAGCTGTTTTTT. Amino acid sequence: CASSTSRLAGATGELFF. V and J are TRBV19 and TRBJ2-2, with 12 bases that match TRBD2. Germline CDR1 LNHDA, CDR2 SQIVND (reference sequence). The CDR3 has 17 amino acids. Germline trimming cut 4 bases from V and 4 bases from J; bases unmatched to any gene: 7.

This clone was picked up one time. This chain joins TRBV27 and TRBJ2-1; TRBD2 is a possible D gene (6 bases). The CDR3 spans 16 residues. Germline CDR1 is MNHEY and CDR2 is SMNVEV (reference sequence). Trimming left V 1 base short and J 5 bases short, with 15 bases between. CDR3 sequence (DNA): TGTGCCAGCAGTTTATTTGCGGGATCTACTAACAATGAGCAGTTCTTC. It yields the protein CASSLFAGSTNNEQFF.

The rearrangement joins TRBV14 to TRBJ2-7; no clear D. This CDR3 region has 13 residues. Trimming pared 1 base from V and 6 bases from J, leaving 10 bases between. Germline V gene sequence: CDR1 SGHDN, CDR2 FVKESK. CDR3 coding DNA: TGTGCCAGCAGCCAAGTACCAGGCCCCGAGCAGTACTTC. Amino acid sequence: CASSQVPGPEQYF.